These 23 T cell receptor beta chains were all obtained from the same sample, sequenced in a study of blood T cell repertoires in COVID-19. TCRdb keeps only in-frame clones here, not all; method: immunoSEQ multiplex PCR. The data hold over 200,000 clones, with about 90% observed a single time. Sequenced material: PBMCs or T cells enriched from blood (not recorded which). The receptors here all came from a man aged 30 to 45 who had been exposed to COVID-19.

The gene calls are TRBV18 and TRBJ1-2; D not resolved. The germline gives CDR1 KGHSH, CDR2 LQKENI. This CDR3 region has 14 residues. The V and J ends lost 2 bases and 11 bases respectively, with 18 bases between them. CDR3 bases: TGTGCCAGCTCACCAGGGCACCCTGCGACGTATTACACCTTC. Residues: CASSPGHPATYYTF.

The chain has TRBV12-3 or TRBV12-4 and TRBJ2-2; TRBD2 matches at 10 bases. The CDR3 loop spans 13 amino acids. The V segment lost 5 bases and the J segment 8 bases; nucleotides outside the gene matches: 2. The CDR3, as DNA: TGTGCCAGCAGTAGCGGGGGGGCTGGGGAGCTGTTTTTT. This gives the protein CASSSGGAGELFF.

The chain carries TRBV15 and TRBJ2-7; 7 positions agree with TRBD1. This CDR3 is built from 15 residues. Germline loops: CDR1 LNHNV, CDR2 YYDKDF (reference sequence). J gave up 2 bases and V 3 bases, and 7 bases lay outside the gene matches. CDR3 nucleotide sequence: TGTGCCACCAGCAGTAAACAGGGGATACCCTACGAGCAGTACTTC. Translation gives CATSSKQGIPYEQYF. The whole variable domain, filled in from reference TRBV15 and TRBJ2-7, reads DAMVIQNPRYQVTQFGKPVTLSCSQTLNHNVMYWYQQKSSQAPKLLFHYYDKDFNNEADTPDNFQSRRPNTSFCFLDIRSPGLGDTAMYLCATSSKQGIPYEQYFGPGTRLTVT.

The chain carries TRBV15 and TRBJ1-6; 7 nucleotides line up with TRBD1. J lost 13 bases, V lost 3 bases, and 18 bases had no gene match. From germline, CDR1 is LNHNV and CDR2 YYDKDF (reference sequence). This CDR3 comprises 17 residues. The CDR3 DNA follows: TGTGCCACCAGCAGGGACCGGTCTCTGACAGGGAGTACTCCCCTCCACTTT. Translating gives CATSRDRSLTGSTPLHF.

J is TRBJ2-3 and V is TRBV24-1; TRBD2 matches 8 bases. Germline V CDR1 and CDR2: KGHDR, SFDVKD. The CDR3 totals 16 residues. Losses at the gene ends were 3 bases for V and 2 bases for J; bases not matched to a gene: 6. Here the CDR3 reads CATSDPSGGLTDTQYF. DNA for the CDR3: TGTGCCACCAGTGATCCCAGCGGGGGCCTCACAGATACGCAGTATTTT.

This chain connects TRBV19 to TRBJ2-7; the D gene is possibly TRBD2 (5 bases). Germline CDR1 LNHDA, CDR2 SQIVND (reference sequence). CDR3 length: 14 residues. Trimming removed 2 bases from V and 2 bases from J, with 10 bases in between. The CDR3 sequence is CASSITSNTYEQYF. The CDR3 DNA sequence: TGTGCCAGTAGTATAACTAGTAACACCTACGAGCAGTACTTC.

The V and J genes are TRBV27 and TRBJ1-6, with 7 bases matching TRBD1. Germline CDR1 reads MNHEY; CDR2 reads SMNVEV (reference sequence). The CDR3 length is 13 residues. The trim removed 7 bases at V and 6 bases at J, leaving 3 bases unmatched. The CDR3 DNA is TGTGCCAGCAACGACAGGGCTAATTCACCCCTCCACTTT. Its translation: CASNDRANSPLHF.

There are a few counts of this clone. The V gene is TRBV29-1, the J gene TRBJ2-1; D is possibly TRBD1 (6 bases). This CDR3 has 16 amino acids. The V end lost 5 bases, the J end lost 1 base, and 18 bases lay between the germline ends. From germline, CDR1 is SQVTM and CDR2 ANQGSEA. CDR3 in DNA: TGCAGCGTTACCTCACTACAGGGAAGGTCCTACAATGAGCAGTTCTTC. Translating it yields CSVTSLQGRSYNEQFF.

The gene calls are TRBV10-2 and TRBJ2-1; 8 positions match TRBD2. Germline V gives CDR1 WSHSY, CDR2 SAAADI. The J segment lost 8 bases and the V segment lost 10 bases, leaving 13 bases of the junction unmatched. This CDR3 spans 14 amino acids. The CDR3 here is CAIHPGGTSYEQFF. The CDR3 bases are TGCGCCATTCACCCGGGGGGGACGTCCTATGAGCAGTTCTTC.

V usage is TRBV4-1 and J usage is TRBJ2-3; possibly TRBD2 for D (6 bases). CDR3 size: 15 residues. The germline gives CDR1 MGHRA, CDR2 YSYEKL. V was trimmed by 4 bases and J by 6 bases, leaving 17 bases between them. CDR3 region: CASSLEGRGIDTQYF. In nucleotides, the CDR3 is TGCGCCAGCAGCCTAGAAGGGCGGGGCATCGATACGCAGTATTTT.

The CDR3 nucleotides read TGTGCCAGCAGCCGAACGGGGGGGATCGGGGGGAGGTACACTGAAGCTTTCTTT. This gives the protein CASSRTGGIGGRYTEAFF. The gene calls are TRBV27 and TRBJ1-1; a possible D gene is TRBD1 (5 bases). The germline gives CDR1 MNHEY, CDR2 SMNVEV (reference sequence). This CDR3 is 18 amino acids long. Trimming took 6 bases from V and 3 from J, leaving 26 bases between them.

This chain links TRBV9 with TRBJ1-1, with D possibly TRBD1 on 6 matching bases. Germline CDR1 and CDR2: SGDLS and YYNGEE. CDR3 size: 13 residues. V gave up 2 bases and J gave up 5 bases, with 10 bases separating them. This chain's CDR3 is CASSVKQGTEAFF. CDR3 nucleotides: TGTGCCAGCAGCGTCAAACAGGGAACTGAAGCTTTCTTT.

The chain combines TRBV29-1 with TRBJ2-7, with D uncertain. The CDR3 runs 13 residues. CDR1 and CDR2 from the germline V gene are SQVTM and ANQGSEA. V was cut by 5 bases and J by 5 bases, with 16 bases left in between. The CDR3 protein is CSVSRRLLDEQYF. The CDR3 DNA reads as TGCAGCGTTTCCCGTCGGCTGCTAGACGAGCAGTACTTC.

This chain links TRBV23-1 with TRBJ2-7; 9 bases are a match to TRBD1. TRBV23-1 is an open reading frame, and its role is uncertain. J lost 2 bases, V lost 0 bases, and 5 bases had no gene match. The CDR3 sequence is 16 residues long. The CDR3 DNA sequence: TGCGCCAGCAGTCAATCGGGACAGGGACCGGCCTACGAGCAGTACTTC. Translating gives CASSQSGQGPAYEQYF.

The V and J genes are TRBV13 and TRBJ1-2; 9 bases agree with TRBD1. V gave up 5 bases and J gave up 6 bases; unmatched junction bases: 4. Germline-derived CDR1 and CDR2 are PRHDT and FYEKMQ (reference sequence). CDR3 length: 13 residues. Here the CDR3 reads CASSGQGTNGYTF. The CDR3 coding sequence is TGTGCCAGCAGCGGACAGGGGACCAATGGCTACACCTTC.

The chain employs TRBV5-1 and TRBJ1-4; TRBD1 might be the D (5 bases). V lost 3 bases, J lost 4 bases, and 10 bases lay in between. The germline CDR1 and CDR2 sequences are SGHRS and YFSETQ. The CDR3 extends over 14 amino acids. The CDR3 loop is CASSSDRFNEKLFF. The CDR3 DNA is TGCGCCAGCAGCTCCGACAGATTTAATGAAAAACTGTTTTTT.

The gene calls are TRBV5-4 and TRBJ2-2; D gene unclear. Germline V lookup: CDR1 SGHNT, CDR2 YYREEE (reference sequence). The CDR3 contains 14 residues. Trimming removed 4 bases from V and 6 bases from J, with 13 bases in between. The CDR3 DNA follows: TGTGCCAGCAGCCAACCAACAACCTCCGGGGAGCTGTTTTTT. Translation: CASSQPTTSGELFF.

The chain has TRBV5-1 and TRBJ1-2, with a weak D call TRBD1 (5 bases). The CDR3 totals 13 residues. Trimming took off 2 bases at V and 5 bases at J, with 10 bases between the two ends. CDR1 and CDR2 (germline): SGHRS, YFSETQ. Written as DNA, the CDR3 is TGCGCCAGCAGCTTAGACAGACAATATGGCTACACCTTC. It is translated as CASSLDRQYGYTF.

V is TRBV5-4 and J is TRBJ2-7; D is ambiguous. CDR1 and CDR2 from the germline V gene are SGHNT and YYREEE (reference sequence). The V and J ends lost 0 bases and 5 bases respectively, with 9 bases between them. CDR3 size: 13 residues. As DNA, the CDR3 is TGTGCCAGCAGCTTGGTTTCCTCGGACGAGCAGTACTTC. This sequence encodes CASSLVSSDEQYF. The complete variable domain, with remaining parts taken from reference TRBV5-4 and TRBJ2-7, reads ETGVTQSPTHLIKTRGQQVTLRCSSQSGHNTVSWYQQALGQGPQFIFQYYREEENGRGNFPPRFSGLQFPNYSSELNVNALELDDSALYLCASSLVSSDEQYFGPGTRLTVT.

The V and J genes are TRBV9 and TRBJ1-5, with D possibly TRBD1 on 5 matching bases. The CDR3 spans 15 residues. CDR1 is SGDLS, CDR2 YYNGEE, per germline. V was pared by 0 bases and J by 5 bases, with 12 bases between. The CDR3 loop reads CASSVVGLGDQPQHF. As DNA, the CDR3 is TGTGCCAGCAGCGTAGTAGGATTAGGGGATCAGCCCCAGCATTTT.

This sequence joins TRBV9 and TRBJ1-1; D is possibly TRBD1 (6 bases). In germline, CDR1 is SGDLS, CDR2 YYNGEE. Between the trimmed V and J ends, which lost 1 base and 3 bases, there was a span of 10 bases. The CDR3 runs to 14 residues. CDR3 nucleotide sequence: TGTGCCAGCAGCGTAACCCCAGGGGACACTGAAGCTTTCTTT. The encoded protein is CASSVTPGDTEAFF.

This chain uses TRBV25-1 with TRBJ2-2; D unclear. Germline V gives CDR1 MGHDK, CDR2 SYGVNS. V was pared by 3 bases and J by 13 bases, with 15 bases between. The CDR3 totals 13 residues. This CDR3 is CASSDPTLLGLFF. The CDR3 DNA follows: TGTGCCAGCAGTGATCCGACACTGCTGGGGCTGTTTTTT.

The CDR3 nucleotides read TGTGCCAGCAGCCAGGAGACAGTGTATAATTCACCCCTCCACTTT. It encodes CASSQETVYNSPLHF. This sequence joins TRBV7-2 and TRBJ1-6; D is perhaps TRBD1 (5 bases). CDR3 length equals 15 residues. With 5 bases removed from V and 4 bases from J, the gap between germline ends came to 12 bases. Germline V gene lookup returns CDR1 SGHTA and CDR2 FQGNSA.